This T cell receptor beta chain stems from a study of blood T cell repertoires in COVID-19. The wider study: Sites in the United States, Italy and Spain provided acute and convalescent COVID-19 samples. The cDNA or gDNA used as material had been derived from T cells, B-cell-depleted T cells, or PBMCs.

Germline loops: CDR1 SGHRS, CDR2 YFSETQ. This CDR3 contains 14 residues. V lost 0 bases to trimming and J lost 2 bases, with 8 bases between them. Per the original methods: Reference gene primer amplification yielded estimated nucleated cell counts. The data were produced by immunoSEQ multiplex PCR, yet TCRdb's version contains in-frame clones alone and is incomplete. V, J and clone size were drawn from that table, and D and trimming were deduced from the DNA. The sample lists about 120,000 clones, 75% to 90% occurring once. Sequencing input: peripheral blood. The chain uses TRBV5-1 and TRBJ1-2; D is unresolved. The clonotype comes from a woman between 65 and 79 years old with acute or convalescent COVID-19. The CDR3 nucleotides are TGCGCCAGCAGCTTGGGTGAAACAAACTATGGCTACACCTTC. Protein product: CASSLGETNYGYTF.